The clone carrying this T cell receptor beta chain was observed many times. Its antigen is currently unknown. The sample comes from a study of regulatory T cells in long-lasting Graves disease. This CDR3 contains 12 residues. The V end lost 5 bases, the J end lost 8 bases, and 12 bases lay between the germline ends. Germline CDR1 and CDR2: LGHDT and YNNKEL (reference sequence). Time point here: newly diagnosed GD, antithyroid drugs for less than 3 months. Scientists built the TCR library using RNA that was extracted from PBMCs. CDR3 regions were amplified by Arm-PCR using iRepertoire HTBI primers to build TCR beta libraries. MiXCR, run by TCRdb on the multiplex PCR reads, gives a single entry per CDR3 protein. The data hold 420,000 or so distinct CDR3 sequences, with about a sixth observed a single time. Study outcomes and limitations: With a small sample size, accuracy may have been reduced.

These data were also reused for a study on T cells in Graves' hyperthyroidism and ophthalmopathy.

The chain couples TRBV3-1 to TRBJ1-2; a possible D gene is TRBD1 (5 bases). The receptor's source is a woman in her late teens or twenties with Graves disease. Sequences were derived from peripheral blood mononuclear cells (PBMCs), sampled at new diagnosis, from a patient treated with antithyroid drugs. CDR3 DNA sequence: TGTGCCAGCAGCGCGACAGAATCCGGCTACACCTTC. It codes for CASSATESGYTF.